This TCR beta chain stems from a study of blood T cell repertoires in COVID-19. Sequencing was performed with immunoSEQ multiplex PCR; in TCRdb, only in-frame clones are kept and a portion is missing. In the table there are 150,000 to 160,000 clones, about 80% of which are singletons. The specimen was peripheral blood. This clonotype was obtained from a woman aged 60-75 years with acute or convalescent COVID-19.

The CDR3 loop is CASSHGGPVGVYGYTF. CDR3 nucleotide sequence: TGTGCCAGCAGTCACGGGGGTCCTGTAGGGGTTTATGGCTACACCTTC. The gene calls are TRBV28 and TRBJ1-2, with D maybe TRBD1 (5 bases). Germline lookup yields CDR1 MDHEN and CDR2 SYDVKM. V was pared by 5 bases and J by 5 bases, with 21 bases between. The CDR3 covers 16 residues.